This TCR beta chain emerged from a study of T cells in Graves' hyperthyroidism and ophthalmopathy. Turning to the study itself: Peripheral blood was obtained at initial diagnosis, preceding any treatment.

This clonotype is a singleton in its sample. Antigen: not known. Study-wide results and caveats: Blood also held most thyroid clonotypes expanded beyond 0.001. The model made its ophthalmopathy prediction, and onset followed a median about 5.9 months later.

From RNA transcripts, TCR beta CDR3 regions were amplified. The TCR CDR3 first-round RT-PCR relied on the HTBI primer set. TCRdb fed the multiplex PCR reads into MiXCR, producing one record per CDR3 protein. The data hold almost 250,000 distinct CDR3 sequences, with 24% observed a single time. CDR3 length: 14 residues. Trimming cost V 3 bases and J 7 bases; bases outside gene matches: 6. Sequencing was carried out using blood. The chain employs TRBV12-3 or TRBV12-4 and TRBJ2-7, with TRBD1 matching over 10 bases. The TCR sequence derives from a woman between 40 and 55 years old with Graves' ophthalmopathy. In DNA form, the CDR3 reads TGTGCCAGCAGTTTGACAGGGGGCCTCTTTGAGCAGTACTTC. Translated: CASSLTGGLFEQYF.